This T cell receptor beta chain was retrieved from a study of blood T cell repertoires in COVID-19. Whole-study context: There were acute and convalescent COVID-19 samples, and they came from the United States, Italy and Spain. T cells, B-cell-depleted T cells, or PBMCs provided the cDNA or gDNA that served as material.

Measured with immunoSEQ multiplex PCR; TCRdb has only the in-frame clones, and not every one. Found here are roughly 280,000 clones, 75% to 90% of them singletons; the top ten hold 1.5% to 2%. This CDR3 has 15 amino acids. CDR1 and CDR2 from the germline V gene are SGHDT and YYEEEE. J gave up 4 bases and V 1 base, and 3 bases lay outside the gene matches. Material for sequencing was peripheral blood. This TCR derives from a man younger than 45 with active or convalescent COVID-19. This chain links TRBV5-6 with TRBJ2-3; 10 bases are shared with TRBD2. In nucleotides, the CDR3 is TGTGCCAGCAGCTTGACTAGCGGGGTAGCAGATACGCAGTATTTT. This translates into CASSLTSGVADTQYF.